This T cell receptor (beta chain) emerged from a study of human T cells and chemical hapten exposure. Study context: Yields of TCR per sample differed, chiefly owing to small differences in pooled library volume. Study-wide findings and caveats: TCRs at a frequency above 1 in 1000 stayed unchanged with DPC sensitization.

With respect to this clonotype: Its matching antigen is unknown. A much bigger clone sits one base away, suggesting this may be a read error.

CDR1 is MNHNS and CDR2 is SASEGT in the germline V gene. The length of the CDR3 is 18 residues. The study used a library that attached unique molecular identifiers to individual cDNA molecules. In TCRdb, the 5' RACE reads were re-called with MiXCR into one record per CDR3 protein. The table lists under 85,000 distinct CDR3 sequences, less than 9.5% of them singletons. Whole blood that had not been fractionated was the source of extracted total RNA. V usage is TRBV6-1 and J usage is TRBJ1-5; D remains ambiguous. This receptor was identified in a male donor in good health. The DNA for the CDR3 is TGTGCCGGCAGTGAAGCGCATAATCCCGCATATAGCAATCAGCCCCAGCATTTT. It encodes CAGSEAHNPAYSNQPQHF.